Listed below are T cell receptor beta chains from one sample, sequenced in a study of blood T cell repertoires in COVID-19. The data were produced by immunoSEQ multiplex PCR, yet TCRdb's version contains in-frame clones alone and is incomplete. This table has about 370,000 clones, over 75% appearing once. Sequenced: peripheral blood. Receptors were obtained from a woman aged 25 to 45 with COVID-19, enrolled during active disease. Each CDR3 is given with its conserved first and last residue. The D gene is left open where the match is weak. Clone size is stated in some rows and not others, as once, few, many or a class when expanded.

V gene	D gene	J gene	clone size	CDR3 DNA	CDR3 protein
TRBV3-1/TRBV3-2	-	TRBJ2-5	-	TGTGCCAGCAGCCAAGAGGGGGCCATAGAGACCCAGTACTTC	CASSQEGAIETQYF
TRBV3-1/TRBV3-2	TRBD2	TRBJ2-7	-	TGTGCCAGCAGCTCCCGGGGGGGCCCCGGGGAGCAGTACTTC	CASSSRGGPGEQYF
TRBV6-5	-	TRBJ2-3	-	TGTGCCAGCAGTACCAGGGGAGATACGCAGTATTTT	CASSTRGDTQYF
TRBV2	-	TRBJ2-1	-	TGTGCCAGCAGCGCCACATATTACAATGAGCAGTTCTTC	CASSATYYNEQFF
TRBV6-2/TRBV6-3	-	TRBJ2-7	-	TGTGCCAGCAGTTACGAGTTGGGACACCGAGGCGAGCAGTACTTC	CASSYELGHRGEQYF
TRBV5-6	-	TRBJ1-4	-	TGTGCCAGCAGCTTAAGGGGACTCTATAATGAAAAACTGTTTTTT	CASSLRGLYNEKLFF
TRBV7-3	-	TRBJ2-2	-	TGTGCCAGCAGCTTAGGGCCGGTGCTGGGCGCCGGGGAGCTGTTTTTT	CASSLGPVLGAGELFF
TRBV6-5	-	TRBJ1-6	once	TGTGCCAGCAGTTCGGACACGAGCTCCTATAATTCACCCCTCCACTTT	CASSSDTSSYNSPLHF
TRBV19	-	TRBJ2-2	-	TGTGCCAGTAGTCAACAGCGGATGAACACCGGGGAGCTGTTTTTT	CASSQQRMNTGELFF
TRBV6-1	-	TRBJ2-7	-	TGTGCCAGCAGTGCATGGGCGGGGGCGATGACCTACGAGCAGTACTTC	CASSAWAGAMTYEQYF
TRBV28	-	TRBJ1-1	-	TGTGCCAGCAGGGCCCTAGGGAGAAACACTGAAGCTTTCTTT	CASRALGRNTEAFF
TRBV10-1	-	TRBJ2-1	few	TGCGCCAGCACCCTGGGCGGGACCGACAATGAGCAGTTCTTC	CASTLGGTDNEQFF
TRBV4-1	TRBD2	TRBJ2-1	once	TGCGCCAGCAGCCTTGGAGCGGGAGGCCCTGAGCAGTTCTTC	CASSLGAGGPEQFF
TRBV29-1	-	TRBJ1-2	-	TGCAGCGTTGTCCAGGGTGAAGCTAACTATGGCTACACCTTC	CSVVQGEANYGYTF
TRBV5-4	TRBD2	TRBJ2-1	-	TGTGCCAGCAGCTTGCGACTAGCGGGGTACAATGAGCAGTTCTTC	CASSLRLAGYNEQFF
TRBV2	-	TRBJ1-5	-	TGTGCCAGCAGTGTTCCGGTTAGCAATCAGCCCCAGCATTTT	CASSVPVSNQPQHF
TRBV6-4	TRBD2	TRBJ2-2	-	TGTGCCAGCAGTCTCGAACTAGCGGCGAACACCGGGGAGCTGTTTTTT	CASSLELAANTGELFF
TRBV21-1	-	TRBJ2-7	-	TGTGCCAGCAGCCCCCGCCGGGACAGGGGGACCTACGAGCAGTACTTC	CASSPRRDRGTYEQYF
TRBV28	-	TRBJ2-5	-	TGTGCCAGCAGGGCCCCGAGGGATTTTGGAGAGACCCAGTACTTC	CASRAPRDFGETQYF
TRBV7-8	TRBD2	TRBJ2-4	-	TGTGCCAGCAGCCCCCGACTAGCGGGAAGCGTAGGGGCCAAAAACATTCAGTACTTC	CASSPRLAGSVGAKNIQYF
TRBV24-1	TRBD2	TRBJ2-1	-	TGTGCCACCAGTGATTCCGGGACTATCTCCTACAATGAGCAGTTCTTC	CATSDSGTISYNEQFF
TRBV3-1/TRBV3-2	TRBD2	TRBJ2-3	-	TGTGCCAGCAGCCAAGAGATAGGACTAGCGGGAACAGATACGCAGTATTTT	CASSQEIGLAGTDTQYF
TRBV12-1	-	TRBJ2-3	-	TGTGCCAGCAGTTACACAGATACGCAGTATTTT	CASSYTDTQYF
TRBV6-5	-	TRBJ2-7	-	TGTGCCAGCAGTTACGGTGGTGCTCGCAGCTCCTACGAGCAGTACTTC	CASSYGGARSSYEQYF
TRBV30	-	TRBJ2-7	-	TGTGCCTGGAGTCAAGAGATCGGGACTTCGCCCGCCTACGAGCAGTACTTC	CAWSQEIGTSPAYEQYF
TRBV15	TRBD2	TRBJ2-1	few	TGTGCCACCAGCAGGAGCGGGGGCGACAGTTACAATGAGCAGTTCTTC	CATSRSGGDSYNEQFF
TRBV11-2	-	TRBJ2-2	few	TGTGCCAGCAGCACTATTAGAACCGGGGAGCTGTTTTTT	CASSTIRTGELFF
TRBV13	-	TRBJ2-7	-	TGTGCCAGCAGCCTAAGTGAAACCTACGAGCAGTACTTC	CASSLSETYEQYF
TRBV5-1	TRBD1	TRBJ2-5	-	TGCGCCAGCAGCGTCGGGACAGGGGAAGAGACCCAGTACTTC	CASSVGTGEETQYF
TRBV5-1	TRBD2	TRBJ2-4	-	TGCGCCAGCAGCTTGATGAGAGCGGGGTCGGCCAAAAACATTCAGTACTTC	CASSLMRAGSAKNIQYF
TRBV7-8	-	TRBJ1-5	-	TGTGCCAGCAGCTTAGGGACAGATAGCAATCAGCCCCAGCATTTT	CASSLGTDSNQPQHF
TRBV9	-	TRBJ2-1	-	TGTGCCAGCAGCGTAGAGGGGCGTTCCAATGAGCAGTTCTTC	CASSVEGRSNEQFF
TRBV11-2	TRBD2	TRBJ2-5	few	TGTGCCAGCAGCCCTCCGACTAGCGGGATGGAGACCCAGTACTTC	CASSPPTSGMETQYF
TRBV6-2/TRBV6-3	-	TRBJ1-5	-	TGTGCCAGCAGTTACTCGAAGCGGTTTAGCAATCAGCCCCAGCATTTT	CASSYSKRFSNQPQHF
TRBV28	-	TRBJ2-6	-	TGTGCCAGCAGCAGACCCTCGGGGGGGGCCAACGTCCTGACTTTC	CASSRPSGGANVLTF
TRBV30	-	TRBJ2-1	-	TGTGCCTGGAGTGTGGAGGGCAATGAGCAGTTCTTC	CAWSVEGNEQFF
TRBV7-6	TRBD2	TRBJ2-3	-	TGTGCCAGCAGCTCTACTAGCGGGAAAACAGATACGCAGTATTTT	CASSSTSGKTDTQYF